This note documents a single TCR beta chain sequence. This sample is part of a study of shared clonotypes between healthy human individuals. Study-wide background: The study enrolled two women and a few men aged 18 to 49.

The repertoire was sequenced with immunoSEQ multiplex PCR; TCRdb's copy has only in-frame clones and lacks some. This table has more than 2,000,000 clones, over 85% appearing once. The CDR3 sequence is 15 residues long. The V gene's germline CDR1 is MGHDK and CDR2 SYGVNS. V was clipped by 2 bases and J by 4 bases; unmatched bases: 4. The sequence derives from a man younger than 35 in good health. Some clones in this sample may be carry-over from other donors' samples. The sequenced sample was naive CD4+ T cells from PBMCs. Subset defined: CD45RA+ positively selected. V gene TRBV25-1 combines with J gene TRBJ2-2; TRBD1 aligns across 7 bases. CDR3 bases: TGTGCCAGCAGTGAAACAGGGGCCCGCACCGGGGAGCTGTTTTTT. Residues: CASSETGARTGELFF.